This T cell receptor (beta chain) was found in a study of blood T cells in healthy people across ages (dated by TCRdb to about 2015). General notes on the study: In model experiments, roughly one uniquely barcoded TCR beta cDNA molecule per two T cells was captured by template switching. For two donors (one aged 18 to 30 and one aged 80 or older), the study analyzed two additional independent replicas of 1 million unique cDNA reads from the same blood draw. The donors were divided into four age groups: young (average roughly 15 years), middle-aged (over 35), aged (approximately 64) and long-lived (82). Using deep sequencing normalized with unique cDNA molecular identifiers, the study measured how TCR beta repertoire diversity changes with age. To avoid experimental bias, donors of different ages were randomly spread across the sequencing lanes. Study-wide conclusions, independent of this receptor: Estimates of total diversity based on one million sequenced T cells were considered lower bounds and underestimates. Bulk unsorted PBMC profiling prevented conclusive comparison of naive and antigen-experienced compartments. Donor CMV infection status was unknown, potentially confounding age-related changes in expanded clonotypes. As age increased, observed TCR beta diversity per million T cells dropped in a roughly linear way, and a significant reduction was already evident by age about 40. The percentage of naive T cells measured by flow cytometry correlated strongly with observed TCR beta diversity. Compared with the aged group, the long-lived group had more naive CD4+ T cells, fewer expanded clones and increased TCR diversity, suggesting age selection.

Donors were a few dozen systemically healthy Caucasian individuals from Russia aged roughly 6 to 90 years. Roughly 10 milliliters of peripheral blood were drawn from each donor into EDTA-treated Vacutainer tubes. PBMCs were isolated by Ficoll-Paque density-gradient centrifugation, with at least 7 million obtained per sample. Trizol reagent was used to extract total RNA from the PBMCs, yielding at least 6 micrograms per sample. For every donor, an aliquot of PBMCs went through flow cytometry to measure the percentages of naive CD45RAhigh/CD27high T cells. The method was 5' RACE. TCRdb records Illumina HiSeq 2500 as the sequencer. A second roughly 6 to 12 cycle PCR used a sample-barcoded 5' primer and a J-beta primer mix. Each TCR beta cDNA molecule received a unique molecular identifier from a template-switch 5' adaptor carrying 12 random nucleotides. Each sample yielded at least 2.5 million CDR3-containing paired-end reads. First-strand cDNA synthesis was performed from all RNA using the Mint cDNA synthesis kit, with priming by a TRBC-specific oligonucleotide. All cDNA was treated with uracil-DNA glycosylase and then went through a first 18-cycle PCR with the universal primers M1SS and BC2_uni_R. Per the authors' processing: For normalization, 1 million high-quality reads, each with a distinct molecular identifier, were randomly selected from each sample. Reads with shared molecular identifiers were discarded instead of being binned into consensus sequences. MiTCR, run with a Q25 quality threshold and the strictest error-elimination algorithm, handled CDR3 identification, clonotype clustering and error correction. A nonparametric unseen species model with Euler transformation was used to estimate lower-bound total TCR beta diversity. Using fastp trimming at Q25 and MiXCR clonotype assembly, TCRdb reanalyzed the public sequencing data and kept in-frame beta chains. CDR3 protein duplicates are merged, each entry listing the most common genes and DNA. Here the V and J calls rest on TCRdb's processing, not on the authors' analysis. The sample yields roughly 680,000 distinct CDR3 sequences; under 25% were counted once. Together, the top ten hold approximately 3.6% of the sample.

This clonotype was counted a few times. Its antigen is currently not known. No base-level quality is on record; no much larger clone is a single base apart. Counted from cysteine to phenylalanine, this CDR3 has 15 amino acids. The CDR3 DNA has 45 bases and is translated from base 1. The germline V gene supplies CDR1 SGHRS and CDR2 YFSETQ. The V end loses 0 bases and the J end loses 2 bases, and a stretch of 10 bases separates them. The rearrangement combines TRBV5-1 with TRBJ2-3; confidence is insufficient to name the D gene. This clonotype was sampled from a man between 65 and 80 years old in good health. Sequenced: blood. CDR3 sequence: CASSLEAGDTDTQYF. DNA sequence: TGCGCCAGCAGCTTGGAGGCAGGTGACACAGATACGCAGTATTTT.